This T cell receptor (beta chain) was recorded in a study of shared clonotypes between healthy human individuals. Naive CD8 cells lacked CD45RO and underwent positive selection for CCR7, leaving out terminally differentiated effector memory CD45RA+ cells. V gave up 3 bases and J gave up 6 bases; unmatched junction bases: 5. Per the germline V gene, CDR1 is SGHDT and CDR2 is YYEEEE. There are 14 residues in the CDR3. The repertoire was sequenced with immunoSEQ multiplex PCR; TCRdb's copy has only in-frame clones and lacks some. Altogether some 2 million clones are present, approximately 94% being singletons, with the ten largest covering roughly 1.1%.

The sequence derives from a man younger than 35 in good health. Material for sequencing was naive CD8+ T cells sorted from blood. The chain couples TRBV5-6 to TRBJ2-1, with 8 bases lining up with TRBD1. The CDR3 nucleotides are TGTGCCAGCAGCTCACGGACAGGGCGCAATGAGCAGTTCTTC. This encodes CASSSRTGRNEQFF. Full variable domain (rest looked up from reference TRBV5-6 and TRBJ2-1): DAGVTQSPTHLIKTRGQQVTLRCSPKSGHDTVSWYQQALGQGPQFIFQYYEEEERQRGNFPDRFSGHQFPNYSSELNVNALLLGDSALYLCASSSRTGRNEQFFGPGTRLTVL.